The present entry profiles one TCR beta chain with its context. What it recognizes is unknown. These data come from a study of T cell repertoires in cytomegalovirus infection. Study in general: In public TCR beta signatures, there were indications of both CMV infection and matching HLA type.

TCRdb re-called the reads with MiXCR, one entry per CDR3 protein. The sample includes around 200,000 distinct CDR3 sequences, less than 50% seen only once; the top ten take roughly three fifths. The study, taken as a whole, reports: Ex vivo responses were dominated by HLA-C-restricted CMV-specific TCR beta clonotypes.

The germline gives CDR1 SQVTM, CDR2 ANQGSEA. The CDR3 runs to 16 residues. The ends lost 7 bases at V and 0 bases at J; junction bases unmatched: 8. The sample was CD8+ T cells from cultured PBMCs, taken from culture after CMV antigen stimulation. This receptor was taken from a human donor in good health (CMV status not recorded). Some clones in this sample may be carry-over from other donors' samples. The chain links TRBV29-1 to TRBJ2-1; 11 positions match TRBD2. CDR3 nucleotides: TGCAGCGGGGCAGGGACTAGCGGACGCTCCTACAATGAGCAGTTCTTC. Amino acids: CSGAGTSGRSYNEQFF.